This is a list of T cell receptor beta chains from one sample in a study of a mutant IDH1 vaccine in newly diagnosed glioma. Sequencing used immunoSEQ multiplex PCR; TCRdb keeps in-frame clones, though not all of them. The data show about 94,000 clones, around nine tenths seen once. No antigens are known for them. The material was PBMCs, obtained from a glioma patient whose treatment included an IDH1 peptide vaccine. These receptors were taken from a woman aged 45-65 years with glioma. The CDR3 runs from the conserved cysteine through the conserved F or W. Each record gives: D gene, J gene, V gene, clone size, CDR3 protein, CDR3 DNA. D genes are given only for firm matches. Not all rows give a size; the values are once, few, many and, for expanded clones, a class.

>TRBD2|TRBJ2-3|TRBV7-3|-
CASSLSQGGATDTQYF
TGTGCCAGCAGCCTATCCCAGGGAGGGGCCACAGATACGCAGTATTTT
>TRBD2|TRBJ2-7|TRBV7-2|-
CASEGTSGYEQYF
TGTGCCAGCGAGGGGACTAGCGGTTACGAGCAGTACTTC
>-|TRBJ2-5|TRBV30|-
CAWSVKGQETQYF
TGTGCCTGGAGTGTGAAGGGTCAAGAGACCCAGTACTTC
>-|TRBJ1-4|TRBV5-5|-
CASSLRGPLQELFF
TGTGCCAGCAGCCTCCGGGGGCCCCTGCAGGAACTGTTTTTT
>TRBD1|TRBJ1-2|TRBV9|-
CASSGPPRQGGPYGYTF
TGTGCCAGCAGCGGACCCCCCCGACAGGGAGGTCCATATGGCTACACCTTC
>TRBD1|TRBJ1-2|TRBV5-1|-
CASSRTGGKNYGYTF
TGCGCCAGCAGCCGGACAGGGGGCAAAAACTATGGCTACACCTTC
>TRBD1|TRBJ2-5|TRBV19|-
CASSSRGPRWETQYF
TGTGCCAGTAGTAGCAGGGGGCCAAGGTGGGAGACCCAGTACTTC
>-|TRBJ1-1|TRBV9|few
CASSVSQLRTEAFF
TGTGCCAGCAGCGTATCACAGCTCAGAACTGAAGCTTTCTTT
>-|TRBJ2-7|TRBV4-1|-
CASSQGEGRHEQYF
TGCGCCAGCAGCCAAGGCGAGGGTCGCCACGAGCAGTACTTC
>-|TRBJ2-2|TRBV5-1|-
CASSLGAETGKLFF
TGCGCCAGCAGCTTGGGGGCAGAAACAGGGAAGCTGTTTTTT
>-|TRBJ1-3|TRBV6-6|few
CASSPTGNSGNTIYF
TGTGCCAGCAGTCCCACAGGGAACTCTGGAAACACCATATATTTT
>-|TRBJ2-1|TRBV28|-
CASSFGLHSYNEQFF
TGTGCCAGCAGTTTTGGTCTCCACTCCTACAATGAGCAGTTCTTC
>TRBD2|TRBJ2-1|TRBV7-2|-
CASSLLLAGYNEQFF
TGTGCCAGCAGCTTACTGCTAGCGGGATACAATGAGCAGTTCTTC